This T cell receptor beta chain derives from a study of Graves' ophthalmopathy and Graves' hyperthyroidism. Whole-study results and caveats: The model predicted progression of ophthalmopathy with a sensitivity of roughly 66%, and its specificity was about 73%. Ophthalmopathy and stable hyperthyroidism were discriminated by a 13-signature model, with over 85% sensitivity and about 84% specificity.

The sequenced template was RNA, covering the TCR beta CDR3 region. An initial RT-PCR round employing HTBI primers preceded a second-round multiplex PCR. In TCRdb, the multiplex PCR reads were re-called with MiXCR into one record per CDR3 protein. The data hold about 620,000 distinct CDR3 sequences, with approximately 21% observed a single time. Each hyperthyroidism patient was newly diagnosed, with under 2 months' duration, and aged 18 to 65. Other autoimmune disease, uncontrolled infection, pregnancy and lactation led to exclusion. Germline loops: CDR1 SGHDN, CDR2 FVKESK. Trimming took off 4 bases at V and 0 bases at J, with 18 bases between the two ends. The CDR3 is 17 amino acids. Only a few counts were recorded for this clonotype. What it binds is not known.

The material sequenced was peripheral blood. This receptor was obtained from a woman aged 18 to 35 with stable Graves' hyperthyroidism. Some clones in this sample may be carry-over from other donors' samples. This chain links TRBV14 with TRBJ1-1; D is perhaps TRBD1 (6 bases). The chain's CDR3 is CASSRPQGSAMNTEAFF. CDR3 DNA: TGTGCCAGCAGCCGACCACAGGGTTCGGCCATGAACACTGAAGCTTTCTTT. The full variable domain, completed using reference TRBV14 and TRBJ1-1, is EAGVTQFPSHSVIEKGQTVTLRCDPISGHDNLYWYRRVMGKEIKFLLHFVKESKQDESGMPNNRFLAERTGGTYSTLKVQPAELEDSGVYFCASSRPQGSAMNTEAFFGQGTRLTVV.